What follows are 10 T cell receptor beta chains derived from one specimen sequenced in a study of CD8+ T cells in alopecia areata. Extracted from the samples, RNA was reverse transcribed into cDNA to serve as the sequencing template. The data were produced by immunoSEQ multiplex PCR, yet TCRdb's version contains in-frame clones alone and is incomplete. This table has about 140,000 clones, around 54% appearing once. What was sequenced was CD4+ T cells sorted from blood. These receptors were taken from a human donor in good health.

On this clone itself: Other DNA sequences in this sample translate to the same CDR3. This chain links TRBV29-1 with TRBJ1-1; D is unclear. The length of the CDR3 is 10 residues. Germline CDR1 and CDR2: SQVTM and ANQGSEA. The CDR3 bases are TGCTCGGGCTCTAACACTGAAGCTTTCTTT. Translating it yields CSGSNTEAFF. The full variable domain, its missing parts supplied by reference TRBV29-1 and TRBJ1-1, is SAVISQKPSRDICQRGTSLTIQCQVDSQVTMMFWYRQQPGQSLTLIATANQGSEATYESGFVIDKFPISRPNLTFSTLTVSNMSPEDSSIYLCSGSNTEAFFGQGTRLTVV.

Details on this clone: One junction end does not reproduce the germline sequence, and a read error may be involved. The chain is built from TRBV18 and TRBJ2-1; weak D call: TRBD1 (5 bases). CDR3 length: 13 residues. Germline V gene lookup returns CDR1 KGHSH and CDR2 LQKENI. CDR3 bases: TGTGCCGGCTCACCACAGGTCTACAATGAGCAGTTCTTC. Its translation is CAGSPQVYNEQFF.

The chain uses TRBV7-9 and TRBJ2-7, with a possible D match to TRBD2 (5 bases). The CDR3 runs 16 residues. V shed 5 bases and J shed 2 bases, with 19 bases lying between them. In germline, CDR1 is SEHNR, CDR2 FQNEAQ (reference sequence). This CDR3 reads CASSPRFRSGPYEQYF. The CDR3 DNA follows: TGTGCCAGCAGCCCCCGTTTCAGGAGCGGCCCCTACGAGCAGTACTTC. The complete variable domain, with remaining parts taken from reference TRBV7-9 and TRBJ2-7, reads DTGVSQNPRHKITKRGQNVTFRCDPISEHNRLYWYRQTLGQGPEFLTYFQNEAQLEKSRLLSDRFSAERPKGSFSTLEIQRTEQGDSAMYLCASSPRFRSGPYEQYFGPGTRLTVT.

This clone occurred a few times. The chain is built from TRBV29-1 and TRBJ2-5; 10 nucleotides agree with TRBD2. The CDR3 contains 14 residues. From germline, CDR1 is SQVTM and CDR2 ANQGSEA. V was pared by 8 bases and J by 4 bases, with 10 bases of the junction left unmatched. In nucleotides, the CDR3 is TGCAGCCTTGGGGCTAGCGGGAGTGCAGAGACCCAGTACTTC. As protein: CSLGASGSAETQYF.

This clone was observed a handful of times. This chain uses TRBV29-1 with TRBJ2-7; D not certain. Germline V lookup: CDR1 SQVTM, CDR2 ANQGSEA. The CDR3 has 15 amino acids. V was cut by 1 base and J by 3 bases, with 16 bases left in between. CDR3 sequence (DNA): TGCAGCGTTGAAGTAGCAGGCAGGATGCACTACGAGCAGTACTTC. Translated: CSVEVAGRMHYEQYF.

This chain uses TRBV14 with TRBJ1-2; a weak D match, TRBD1 (6 bases). CDR3 size: 15 residues. Trimming left V 4 bases short and J 2 bases short, with 14 bases between. CDR1 and CDR2 (germline): SGHDN, FVKESK. The CDR3 is CASSPNSRGNYGYTF. The DNA for the CDR3 is TGTGCCAGCAGCCCGAATAGCAGGGGCAACTATGGCTACACCTTC.

V usage is TRBV13 and J usage is TRBJ2-3; D is unclear. Germline CDR1 PRHDT, CDR2 FYEKMQ (reference sequence). The CDR3 runs to 12 residues. V lost 5 bases to trimming and J lost 0 bases, with 3 bases between them. The CDR3, as DNA: TGTGCCAGCAGCACCAGCACAGATACGCAGTATTTT. Amino acids: CASSTSTDTQYF.

This clone was seen a handful of times. The CDR3 nucleotides are TGTGCCTTCATGGGACAGGGCAACACTGAAGCTTTCTTT. It translates to CAFMGQGNTEAFF. V usage is TRBV30 and J usage is TRBJ1-1, with TRBD1 matching 9 bases. The CDR3 is made up of 13 amino acids. V lost 7 bases to trimming and J lost 2 bases; unmatched junction nucleotides: 5. Germline CDR1 and CDR2: GTSNPN and SVGIG (reference sequence).

Here the CDR3 reads CSVEMRGQGARYEQYF. DNA of the CDR3: TGCAGCGTTGAGATGAGAGGGCAGGGGGCGCGATACGAGCAGTACTTC. The chain joins TRBV29-1 to TRBJ2-7, with TRBD1 matching 8 bases. The CDR3 sequence is 16 residues long. The V gene end was trimmed by 3 bases and the J gene end by 4 bases; junction bases not matched to a gene: 14. Per germline, CDR1 SQVTM and CDR2 ANQGSEA.

The CDR3 bases are TGTGCCAGCAGCTTAACTGTAGCTTCAGGGCTATATGGCTACACCTTC. Encoded protein: CASSLTVASGLYGYTF. The genes are TRBV5-4 and TRBJ1-2, with a possible D match to TRBD1 (5 bases). The V end was cut by 2 bases, the J end by 5 bases, with 19 bases between. The CDR3 totals 16 residues. Germline CDR1 reads SGHNT; CDR2 reads YYREEE (reference sequence).